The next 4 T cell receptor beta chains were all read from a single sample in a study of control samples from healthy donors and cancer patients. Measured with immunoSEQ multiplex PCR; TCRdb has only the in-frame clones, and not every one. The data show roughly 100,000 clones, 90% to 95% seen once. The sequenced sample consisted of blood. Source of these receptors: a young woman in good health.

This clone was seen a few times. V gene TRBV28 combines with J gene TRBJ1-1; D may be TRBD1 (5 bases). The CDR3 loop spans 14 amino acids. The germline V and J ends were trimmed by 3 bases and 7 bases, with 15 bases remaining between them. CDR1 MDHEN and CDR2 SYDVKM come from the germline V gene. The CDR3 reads CASSFAGTVGEAFF. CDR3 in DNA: TGTGCCAGCAGTTTTGCAGGGACGGTGGGTGAAGCTTTCTTT.

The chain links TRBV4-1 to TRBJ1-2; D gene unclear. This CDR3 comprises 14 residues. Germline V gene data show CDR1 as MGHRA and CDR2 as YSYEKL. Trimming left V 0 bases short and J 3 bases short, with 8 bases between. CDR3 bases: TGCGCCAGCAGCCAAGATCATGGAGACTATGGCTACACCTTC. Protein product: CASSQDHGDYGYTF.

The CDR3 sequence is CASSPTILAGGYEQYF. In DNA, the CDR3 is TGTGCCAGCAGCCCCACCATCCTAGCGGGAGGGTACGAGCAGTACTTC. The V gene is TRBV11-3, the J gene TRBJ2-7; 12 bases fit TRBD2. Germline trimming cut 5 bases from V and 4 bases from J; bases unmatched to any gene: 9. The CDR3 covers 16 residues. Germline CDR1 SGHNT, CDR2 YENEEA.

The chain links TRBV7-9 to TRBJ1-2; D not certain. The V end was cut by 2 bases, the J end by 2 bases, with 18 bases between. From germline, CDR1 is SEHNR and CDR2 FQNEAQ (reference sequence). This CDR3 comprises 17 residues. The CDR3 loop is CASSLFTVLTLNYGYTF. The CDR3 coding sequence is TGTGCCAGCAGCTTATTTACAGTCCTTACCCTCAACTATGGCTACACCTTC.